Presented here are 30 T cell receptor beta chains from one specimen sequenced in a study of cytomegalovirus exposure and HLA in healthy donors. Libraries were prepared by immunoSEQ multiplex PCR; TCRdb keeps only in-frame clonotypes and omits some of them. There are around 400,000 clones in the sample; about nine tenths occur only once, and over 0.75% lies in the top ten. What was sequenced was PBMCs. The source of these receptors is a woman aged 18-29 years in good health and CMV-seronegative.

The genes are TRBV18 and TRBJ2-1; 9 bases line up with TRBD2. This CDR3 comprises 15 residues. The germline gives CDR1 KGHSH, CDR2 LQKENI. V shed 2 bases, J shed 3 bases, and the junction held 2 bases outside the gene matches. The CDR3 coding sequence is TGTGCCAGCTCACCAAATAGCGGGAGCTACAATGAGCAGTTCTTC. Translating gives CASSPNSGSYNEQFF.

The chain has TRBV11-3 and TRBJ2-3, with D possibly being TRBD1 (6 bases). Per the germline V gene, CDR1 is SGHNT and CDR2 is YENEEA. Deletions cut 1 base from V and 1 base from J, with 9 bases between. The CDR3 consists of 15 residues. The CDR3 DNA is TGTGCCAGCAGCTTAGGCCAGGGGCGCACAGATACGCAGTATTTT. It encodes CASSLGQGRTDTQYF.

In its sample, this clone was seen once. The genes are TRBV4-1 and TRBJ2-2, with D maybe TRBD1 (5 bases). Germline loops: CDR1 MGHRA, CDR2 YSYEKL. The CDR3 loop spans 14 amino acids. V was pared by 7 bases and J by 7 bases, with 16 bases between. This CDR3 is CASTLAPGHGELFF. CDR3 bases: TGCGCCAGCACCCTCGCCCCCGGACACGGGGAGCTGTTTTTT.

The rearrangement joins TRBV2 to TRBJ1-1; TRBD1 agrees at 7 bases. The CDR3 runs 17 residues. The junction had 11 bases not matched to a gene; V was cut back by 3 bases and J by 1 base. Germline lookup yields CDR1 SNHLY and CDR2 FYNNEI. The CDR3 DNA reads TGTGCCAGCAGTGATCCTGTGTGGGGACAGAGGAACACTGAAGCTTTCTTT. As protein: CASSDPVWGQRNTEAFF.

The sample holds one count of this clone. The gene calls are TRBV29-1 and TRBJ1-1; TRBD1 might be the D (5 bases). The CDR3 runs 16 residues. The germline V and J ends were trimmed by 4 bases and 1 base, with 19 bases remaining between them. CDR1 and CDR2 (germline): SQVTM, ANQGSEA. The CDR3 DNA reads as TGCAGCGTTGGAGATTCGGAAGGGGTTAGGAACACTGAAGCTTTCTTT. It is translated as CSVGDSEGVRNTEAFF.

The V call is TRBV6-6, the J call TRBJ2-5; 11 bases are a match to TRBD2. Germline lookup yields CDR1 MNHNY and CDR2 SVGAGI (reference sequence). The CDR3 spans 14 residues. V was clipped by 5 bases and J by 5 bases; unmatched bases: 4. The CDR3 nucleotides read TGTGCCAGCAGTGTAGCGGGGGGGACGGAGACCCAGTACTTC. Amino acid sequence: CASSVAGGTETQYF.

The chain combines TRBV27 with TRBJ2-1; TRBD2 matches 9 bases. This CDR3 has 18 residues. Trimming removed 6 bases from V and 4 bases from J; junction bases left unmatched: 16. Germline CDR1 is MNHEY and CDR2 is SMNVEV (reference sequence). In DNA form, the CDR3 reads TGTGCCAGCAGACCACGAGGTCTAGCGGGACCCCAGTACAATGAGCAGTTCTTC. It is translated as CASRPRGLAGPQYNEQFF.

This chain's CDR3 is CASSLAGVSVSQFF. For the CDR3, the DNA is TGTGCCAGCAGCTTGGCGGGAGTTTCAGTTTCACAGTTCTTC. The chain has TRBV11-2 and TRBJ2-1, with 7 bases aligning to TRBD2. Germline CDR1 SGHAT, CDR2 FQNNGV. Losses at the gene ends were 3 bases for V and 13 bases for J; bases not matched to a gene: 12. The CDR3 has 14 residues.

The chain couples TRBV7-8 to TRBJ2-3, with 12 nucleotides matching TRBD2. Germline V gives CDR1 SGHVS, CDR2 FQNEAQ. The CDR3 runs 15 residues. V lost 5 bases to trimming and J lost 6 bases; unmatched junction nucleotides: 6. This chain's CDR3 is CASSELAGGVDTQYF. CDR3 in DNA: TGTGCCAGCAGCGAACTAGCGGGGGGCGTGGATACGCAGTATTTT.

The chain carries TRBV7-6 and TRBJ2-1; the match to TRBD2 covers 10 bases. Germline-derived CDR1 and CDR2 are SGHVS and FNYEAQ. The CDR3 contains 15 residues. V lost 6 bases, J lost 5 bases, and 7 bases stayed unmatched. The CDR3 is CASSKGTSAHNEQFF. The CDR3 DNA reads TGTGCCAGCAGTAAGGGGACTAGCGCCCACAATGAGCAGTTCTTC.

The chain links TRBV4-1 to TRBJ2-3; 9 bases align to TRBD2. J gave up 4 bases and V 1 base, and 18 bases lay outside the gene matches. This CDR3 has 20 residues. Germline V gene sequence: CDR1 MGHRA, CDR2 YSYEKL. The CDR3 DNA follows: TGCGCCAGCAGCCAAGGGGTGGCGGGAGGGCCGGTGGTTAGGGCAGATACGCAGTATTTT. This translates into CASSQGVAGGPVVRADTQYF.

The chain uses TRBV27 and TRBJ1-2; D is possibly TRBD1 (6 bases). The CDR3 has 14 residues. CDR1 and CDR2 (germline): MNHEY, SMNVEV (reference sequence). Trimming removed 6 bases from V and 7 bases from J, with 18 bases in between. The CDR3 DNA reads TGTGCCAGCAGGGGATATTCAGGGGCCAGTGGCTACACCTTC. This translates into CASRGYSGASGYTF.

The sample holds one count of this clone. The rearrangement joins TRBV4-2 to TRBJ2-3; D call uncertain. There are 14 residues in the CDR3. The V gene lost 0 bases and the J gene lost 2 bases, with 6 bases spanning the gap. Germline lookup yields CDR1 LGHNA and CDR2 YNFKEQ. CDR3 sequence: CASSQEQLTDTQYF. The CDR3, as DNA: TGTGCCAGCAGCCAAGAACAGCTCACAGATACGCAGTATTTT.

The rearrangement links TRBV29-1 to TRBJ1-2, with TRBD1 matching 8 bases. Unmatched junction bases numbered 12, after V lost 4 bases and J lost 8 bases. There are 14 residues in the CDR3. CDR1 and CDR2 (germline): SQVTM, ANQGSEA. CDR3 DNA sequence: TGCAGCGTTGCTTCAGGGGGCGGAACTATGGGCTACACCTTC. It specifies CSVASGGGTMGYTF. The full variable domain, completed using reference TRBV29-1 and TRBJ1-2, is SAVISQKPSRDICQRGTSLTIQCQVDSQVTMMFWYRQQPGQSLTLIATANQGSEATYESGFVIDKFPISRPNLTFSTLTVSNMSPEDSSIYLCSVASGGGTMGYTFGSGTRLTVV.

The CDR3 bases are TGCAGTGCTCGGGTCTACGAGCAGTACTTC. This translates into CSARVYEQYF. The chain joins TRBV20-1 to TRBJ2-7; the D is unclear. The V end was cut by 5 bases, the J end by 3 bases, with 5 bases between. CDR1 DFQATT and CDR2 SNEGSKA come from the germline V gene (reference sequence). This CDR3 has 10 amino acids.

The chain carries TRBV27 and TRBJ1-3; D is possibly TRBD1 (6 bases). This CDR3 is built from 13 residues. In germline, CDR1 is MNHEY, CDR2 SMNVEV (reference sequence). V lost 4 bases and J lost 4, with 8 bases in between. CDR3 loop: CASSSTGGNTIYF. DNA of the CDR3: TGTGCCAGCAGTTCGACAGGAGGAAACACCATATATTTT.

The genes are TRBV2 and TRBJ1-1, with D uncertain. V was cut by 8 bases and J by 0 bases, with 13 bases left in between. This CDR3 is built from 14 residues. Per the germline V gene, CDR1 is SNHLY and CDR2 is FYNNEI. The CDR3 is CASRASGLNTEAFF. In DNA form, the CDR3 reads TGTGCCAGCCGTGCCTCGGGATTGAACACTGAAGCTTTCTTT.

The genes are TRBV6-5 and TRBJ1-2, with D perhaps TRBD1 (6 bases). The CDR3 consists of 14 residues. Germline CDR1 reads MNHEY; CDR2 reads SVGAGI. Trimming pared 6 bases from V and 4 bases from J, leaving 15 bases between. This CDR3 is CASRRQEPSYGYTF. The CDR3, as DNA: TGTGCCAGCAGACGACAGGAACCTAGCTATGGCTACACCTTC.

V and J are TRBV6-5 and TRBJ2-1; D might be TRBD2 (6 bases). Germline CDR1 and CDR2: MNHEY and SVGAGI. The CDR3 runs 11 residues. The V and J ends lost 11 bases and 7 bases respectively, with 12 bases between them. The DNA of the CDR3 is TGTGCCGTTGGGGGGTGGAATGAGCAGTTCTTC. Encoded protein: CAVGGWNEQFF.

This chain uses TRBV2 with TRBJ2-4; no firm D call. The ends were cut back, 0 bases at V and 4 bases at J, with 10 bases in the middle. Germline V lookup: CDR1 SNHLY, CDR2 FYNNEI. The CDR3 spans 15 residues. The CDR3 nucleotides are TGTGCCAGCAGTGAAGCGAGCACAGCAAAAAACATTCAGTACTTC. Its translation: CASSEASTAKNIQYF.

This chain links TRBV7-3 with TRBJ2-7; 7 nucleotides align to TRBD2. The CDR3 length is 14 residues. Germline trimming cut 9 bases from V and 2 bases from J; bases unmatched to any gene: 10. In germline, CDR1 is SGHTA, CDR2 FQGTGA. The CDR3 sequence: CARGWGGDPYEQYF. The CDR3 nucleotides read TGTGCCAGAGGATGGGGGGGAGACCCCTACGAGCAGTACTTC. Full variable domain (rest looked up from reference TRBV7-3 and TRBJ2-7): GAGVSQTPSNKVTEKGKYVELRCDPISGHTALYWYRQSLGQGPEFLIYFQGTGAADDSGLPNDRFFAVRPEGSVSTLKIQRTERGDSAVYLCARGWGGDPYEQYFGPGTRLTVT.

This rearrangement joins TRBV29-1 to TRBJ2-7; 9 nucleotides agree with TRBD1. The CDR3 length is 15 residues. V lost 6 bases, J lost 6 bases, and 15 bases stayed unmatched. The germline V gene encodes CDR1 SQVTM and CDR2 ANQGSEA. This CDR3 is CSVGDLQGASSEQYF. In DNA form, the CDR3 reads TGCAGCGTGGGGGATCTACAGGGGGCTTCTTCCGAGCAGTACTTC.

This chain uses TRBV11-3 with TRBJ2-5; 9 bases map to TRBD1. Unmatched junction bases numbered 6, after V lost 3 bases and J lost 4 bases. Germline CDR1 reads SGHNT; CDR2 reads YENEEA. The CDR3 is made up of 15 amino acids. In DNA form, the CDR3 reads TGTGCCAGCAGCTTGCCTGACAGGGGGGGAGAGACCCAGTACTTC. Its translation: CASSLPDRGGETQYF.

The chain couples TRBV6-5 to TRBJ2-1; D might be TRBD2 (6 bases). V lost 4 bases to trimming and J lost 6 bases, with 13 bases between them. This CDR3 has 14 residues. The germline gives CDR1 MNHEY, CDR2 SVGAGI. CDR3 nucleotides: TGTGCCAGCAGTTGGGCGGGAATGGGCAATGAGCAGTTCTTC. Its translation: CASSWAGMGNEQFF.

In regard to this clone: The same CDR3 is also encoded by other DNA sequences in this sample. This sequence joins TRBV9 and TRBJ1-1; the D gene is possibly TRBD1 (5 bases). Trimming removed 3 bases at V and 1 base at J, with 7 bases between. CDR3 size: 13 residues. The germline gives CDR1 SGDLS, CDR2 YYNGEE. DNA for the CDR3: TGTGCCAGCAGCGAGGGGCAGAACACTGAAGCTTTCTTT. Its protein is CASSEGQNTEAFF.

The sample holds a few counts of this clone. This sequence joins TRBV29-1 and TRBJ1-2; TRBD1 might be the D (6 bases). This CDR3 region has 14 residues. Germline loops: CDR1 SQVTM, CDR2 ANQGSEA. Trimming removed 6 bases from V and 3 bases from J, with 17 bases in between. DNA for the CDR3: TGCAGCGTGGGGGGGCTCCTCGGGGACTATGGCTACACCTTC. It yields the protein CSVGGLLGDYGYTF.

V is TRBV9 and J is TRBJ1-1; D is possibly TRBD1 (5 bases). Germline-derived CDR1 and CDR2 are SGDLS and YYNGEE. The length of the CDR3 is 14 residues. With 0 bases removed from V and 5 bases from J, the gap between germline ends came to 11 bases. The chain's CDR3 is CASSVVRGSTEAFF. The CDR3 nucleotides are TGTGCCAGCAGCGTAGTAAGGGGCAGTACTGAAGCTTTCTTT.

The rearrangement joins TRBV5-6 to TRBJ2-7; D might be TRBD1 (5 bases). The germline V gene encodes CDR1 SGHDT and CDR2 YYEEEE. V was shortened by 0 bases and J by 1 base, with 8 bases between the two germline ends. CDR3 length equals 14 residues. The CDR3 here is CASSLDRTSYEQYF. Here the CDR3 DNA reads TGTGCCAGCAGCTTGGACAGGACATCCTACGAGCAGTACTTC.

The chain joins TRBV9 to TRBJ2-1; 10 nucleotides align to TRBD2. Germline values: CDR1 SGDLS, CDR2 YYNGEE. The V segment lost 3 bases and the J segment 8 bases; nucleotides outside the gene matches: 8. The CDR3 is 15 amino acids. The CDR3 bases are TGTGCCAGCAGCGCGAGCGGGAGGGCGAGCGATGAGCAGTTCTTC. It yields the protein CASSASGRASDEQFF.

V and J are TRBV20-1 and TRBJ1-2; TRBD1 matches at 9 bases. The CDR3 is made up of 11 amino acids. Germline CDR1 and CDR2: DFQATT and SNEGSKA (reference sequence). After removal of 3 bases from V and 14 bases from J, the junction contained 7 bases not matched to a gene. The CDR3 reads CSARDGTGQTF. The CDR3 nucleotides are TGCAGTGCTAGGGACGGGACAGGGCAAACCTTC.